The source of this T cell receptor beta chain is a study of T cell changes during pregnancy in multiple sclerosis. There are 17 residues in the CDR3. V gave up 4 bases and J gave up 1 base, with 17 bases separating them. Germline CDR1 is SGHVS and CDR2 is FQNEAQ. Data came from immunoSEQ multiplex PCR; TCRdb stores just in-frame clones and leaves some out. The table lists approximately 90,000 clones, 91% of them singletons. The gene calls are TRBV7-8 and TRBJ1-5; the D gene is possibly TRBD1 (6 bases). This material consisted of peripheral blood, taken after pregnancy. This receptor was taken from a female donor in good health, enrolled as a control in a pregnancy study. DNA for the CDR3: TGTGCCAGCAGCTCGAAAGACAGGTCCCTGAGCAATCAGCCCCAGCATTTT. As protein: CASSSKDRSLSNQPQHF.